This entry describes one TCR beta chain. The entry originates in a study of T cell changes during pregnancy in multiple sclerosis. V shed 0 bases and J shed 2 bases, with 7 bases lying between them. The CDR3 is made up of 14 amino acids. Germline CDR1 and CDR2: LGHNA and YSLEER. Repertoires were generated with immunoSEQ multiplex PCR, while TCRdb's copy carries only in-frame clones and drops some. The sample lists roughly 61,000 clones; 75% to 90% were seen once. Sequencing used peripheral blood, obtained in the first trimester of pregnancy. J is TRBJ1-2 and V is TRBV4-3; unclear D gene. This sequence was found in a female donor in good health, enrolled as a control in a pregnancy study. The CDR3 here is CASSQEASNYGYTF. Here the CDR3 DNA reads TGCGCCAGCAGCCAAGAAGCCTCGAACTATGGCTACACCTTC.